The 18 T cell receptor beta chains reported below all come from one sample, sequenced in a study of cytomegalovirus exposure and HLA in healthy donors. The PCR was carried out with 60 Vbeta primers and 13 Jbeta primers. The assay was immunoSEQ multiplex PCR, and TCRdb's table has in-frame clones only and misses some. This table has around 160,000 clones, around 75% appearing once. Sequenced input: PBMCs. Receptors originate from a woman between 40 and 50 years old in good health and CMV-seropositive.

This clone has just one count. The chain carries TRBV7-2 and TRBJ2-7; D possibly corresponds to TRBD2 (6 bases). Trimming stripped 0 bases from V and 4 bases from J, with 16 bases between. This CDR3 has 16 amino acids. The germline V gene encodes CDR1 SGHTA and CDR2 FQGNSA. The CDR3 DNA sequence: TGTGCCAGCAGCTTAGCTGGGTCAGGGAGGACTTACGAGCAGTACTTC. Its translation is CASSLAGSGRTYEQYF.

The gene calls are TRBV7-9 and TRBJ2-4, with a possible D match to TRBD1 (6 bases). With 5 bases removed from V and 1 base from J, the gap between germline ends came to 9 bases. The CDR3 loop spans 14 amino acids. Germline assignment: CDR1 SEHNR and CDR2 FQNEAQ (reference sequence). The DNA for the CDR3 is TGTGCCAGCAGCCAGGGACACGCCAAAAACATTCAGTACTTC. It codes for CASSQGHAKNIQYF.

This chain joins TRBV28 and TRBJ1-1, with D tentatively TRBD1 (5 bases). Germline-derived CDR1 and CDR2 are MDHEN and SYDVKM. This CDR3 spans 11 amino acids. The V end lost 6 bases, the J end lost 5 bases, and 7 bases lay between the germline ends. In DNA form, the CDR3 reads TGTGCCAGCAGGCAGGGAACTGAAGCTTTCTTT. It specifies CASRQGTEAFF.

The V call is TRBV28, the J call TRBJ2-7; D might be TRBD1 (6 bases). CDR3 length: 13 amino acids. The V gene's germline CDR1 is MDHEN and CDR2 SYDVKM. Between the trimmed V and J ends, which lost 10 bases and 0 bases, there was a span of 13 bases. The CDR3 sequence: CATQDSNSYEQYF. The CDR3 region has the DNA TGTGCCACCCAGGACAGTAACTCCTACGAGCAGTACTTC.

This clone was seen a handful of times. The rearrangement links TRBV28 to TRBJ2-7; 8 bases are a match to TRBD2. The J segment lost 5 bases and the V segment lost 5 bases, leaving 11 bases of the junction unmatched. The germline CDR1 and CDR2 sequences are MDHEN and SYDVKM. The CDR3 consists of 15 residues. The CDR3 protein is CASSPPGTREHEQYF. CDR3 sequence (DNA): TGTGCCAGCAGTCCACCCGGGACTAGGGAGCACGAGCAGTACTTC.

This sequence joins TRBV4-1 and TRBJ1-1, with D unclear. CDR3 length equals 16 residues. Germline V gene lookup returns CDR1 MGHRA and CDR2 YSYEKL. Trimming took 0 bases from V and 0 from J, leaving 11 bases between them. Written as DNA, the CDR3 is TGCGCCAGCAGCCAAGATACGCCAGAAATGAACACTGAAGCTTTCTTT. Translation: CASSQDTPEMNTEAFF.

This sequence joins TRBV7-3 and TRBJ2-5; 14 bases map to TRBD2. With 2 bases clipped from V and 4 bases from J, the junction kept 6 bases outside the gene matches. The CDR3 consists of 17 residues. Germline-derived CDR1 and CDR2 are SGHTA and FQGTGA. Here the CDR3 DNA reads TGTGCCAGCAGCTTACACGGGACTAGCGGGAGAGGAGAGACCCAGTACTTC. It encodes CASSLHGTSGRGETQYF.

V is TRBV11-2 and J is TRBJ2-1, with 9 bases that match TRBD2. In germline, CDR1 is SGHAT, CDR2 FQNNGV. The CDR3 has 15 amino acids. V trimming: 1 base; J trimming: 5 bases; junction bases outside the gene matches: 3. CDR3 bases: TGTGCCAGCAGCTTAGCGGGACTAGCCAACAATGAGCAGTTCTTC. This gives the protein CASSLAGLANNEQFF.

CDR3 in amino acids: CASTALAGAYEQYF. The CDR3 DNA sequence: TGTGCCAGCACCGCACTAGCGGGAGCCTACGAGCAGTACTTC. The V and J genes are TRBV6-5 and TRBJ2-7; TRBD2 matches 11 bases. Losses at the gene ends were 7 bases for V and 2 bases for J; bases not matched to a gene: 4. The CDR3 runs to 14 residues. Per the germline V gene, CDR1 is MNHEY and CDR2 is SVGAGI.

This chain joins TRBV7-9 and TRBJ2-7; 7 bases are a match to TRBD2. This CDR3 comprises 15 residues. Germline loops: CDR1 SEHNR, CDR2 FQNEAQ (reference sequence). Germline trimming cut 6 bases from V and 0 bases from J; bases unmatched to any gene: 8. CDR3 coding DNA: TGTGCCAGCAGGCCCGGGGGAGGGAGCTCCTACGAGCAGTACTTC. Translating it yields CASRPGGGSSYEQYF.

To note about this clone: At one end the junction does not follow the germline gene, possibly because of a read error. The chain couples TRBV7-7 to TRBJ2-3, with unresolved D. CDR1 and CDR2 (germline): SSHAT, FNYEAQ (reference sequence). The CDR3 has 14 amino acids. CDR3 in DNA: TGTGCTAGCAGCGCGACACTGAAAACAGATACGCAGTATTTT. Protein: CASSATLKTDTQYF.

The CDR3 region is CASSRGQDHEQFF. The CDR3 nucleotides read TGTGCCAGCAGCCGTGGACAGGACCATGAGCAGTTCTTC. The chain couples TRBV6-5 to TRBJ2-1; 7 bases align to TRBD1. Looked up from germline, CDR1 is MNHEY and CDR2 is SVGAGI. The trim removed 6 bases at V and 8 bases at J, leaving 7 bases unmatched. The CDR3 contains 13 residues.

This rearrangement joins TRBV7-6 to TRBJ2-7, with D possibly TRBD2 on 6 matching bases. The ends were cut back, 3 bases at V and 2 bases at J, with 17 bases in the middle. Germline V gives CDR1 SGHVS, CDR2 FNYEAQ. The length of the CDR3 is 16 residues. The CDR3: CASSFREGGNPYEQYF. CDR3 in DNA: TGTGCCAGCAGCTTTAGAGAGGGAGGTAACCCCTACGAGCAGTACTTC.

This clone was counted a single time. The chain joins TRBV7-2 to TRBJ2-4, with 7 bases aligning to TRBD2. This CDR3 contains 14 residues. Germline-derived CDR1 and CDR2 are SGHTA and FQGNSA. V lost 3 bases and J lost 5; bases outside the gene matches: 4. The CDR3 loop is CASSLSREQNIQYF. In nucleotides, the CDR3 is TGTGCCAGCAGCTTGTCGCGGGAGCAAAACATTCAGTACTTC.

This chain links TRBV2 with TRBJ2-3; 11 nucleotides align to TRBD2. Trimming at V came to 7 bases and at J to 0 bases, leaving 12 bases not matched to a gene. CDR3 length equals 18 residues. The germline CDR1 and CDR2 sequences are SNHLY and FYNNEI. The CDR3 DNA reads as TGTGCCAGCAAACTACTAGCGGGAGATATTTTTAGCACAGATACGCAGTATTTT. It yields the protein CASKLLAGDIFSTDTQYF.

The chain recombines TRBV29-1 with TRBJ2-1, with D possibly TRBD2 on 5 matching bases. The CDR3 sequence is 12 residues long. Germline CDR1 is SQVTM and CDR2 is ANQGSEA. Trimming removed 1 base at V and 7 bases at J, with 8 bases between. The CDR3 protein is CSVEARGNEQFF. The CDR3 nucleotides are TGCAGCGTTGAAGCCCGAGGGAATGAGCAGTTCTTC.

V and J are TRBV28 and TRBJ1-5; D is unresolved. The CDR3 totals 12 residues. The germline V gene has CDR1 MDHEN and CDR2 SYDVKM. Trimming removed 8 bases from V and 6 bases from J, with 11 bases in between. The DNA for the CDR3 is TGTGCCAGCCGAGTTGTGTTTCAGCCCCAGCATTTT. Translating it yields CASRVVFQPQHF.

This clone appeared a few times. This chain links TRBV9 with TRBJ2-1; 10 nucleotides match TRBD2. CDR1 and CDR2 (germline): SGDLS, YYNGEE. V was clipped by 1 base and J by 1 base; unmatched bases: 2. The CDR3 runs to 16 residues. The CDR3 is CASSVSSGSSYNEQFF. For the CDR3, the DNA is TGTGCCAGCAGCGTATCTAGCGGGAGTTCCTACAATGAGCAGTTCTTC.